One sample yielded the 24 T cell receptor beta chains listed below, sequenced in a study of blood T cell repertoires in COVID-19. The protocol was immunoSEQ multiplex PCR, while the TCRdb copy is restricted to in-frame clones and leaves out a portion. Of over 100,000 clones detected, around 84% appear once; the ten largest clones hold around 4.5%. Material: peripheral blood. Receptors were obtained from a human donor in a cohort sampled during active COVID-19.

This chain joins TRBV7-2 and TRBJ2-7; TRBD2 might be the D (7 bases). The CDR3 length is 15 residues. The ends were cut back, 1 base at V and 4 bases at J, with 14 bases in the middle. Germline CDR1 reads SGHTA; CDR2 reads FQGNSA. CDR3 nucleotides: TGTGCCAGCAGCTTAGGGAGGGGGGGCCCATACGAGCAGTACTTC. Its protein product is CASSLGRGGPYEQYF. Supplemented by reference TRBV7-2 and TRBJ2-7, the full variable domain reads GAGVSQSPSNKVTEKGKDVELRCDPISGHTALYWYRQSLGQGLEFLIYFQGNSAPDKSGLPSDRFSAERTGGSVSTLTIQRTQQEDSAVYLCASSLGRGGPYEQYFGPGTRLTVT.

The gene calls are TRBV5-1 and TRBJ1-2; 7 positions agree with TRBD1. The CDR3 length is 15 residues. Per the germline V gene, CDR1 is SGHRS and CDR2 is YFSETQ. Losses at the gene ends were 4 bases for V and 4 bases for J; bases not matched to a gene: 10. CDR3 protein: CASSASGTVSYGYTF. CDR3 DNA: TGCGCCAGCAGCGCGTCCGGGACAGTTTCCTATGGCTACACCTTC.

The chain employs TRBV5-1 and TRBJ1-1, with 7 bases aligning to TRBD1. The CDR3 is 15 residues long. Germline trimming cut 0 bases from V and 5 bases from J; bases unmatched to any gene: 7. The germline V gene has CDR1 SGHRS and CDR2 YFSETQ. The CDR3 DNA reads TGCGCCAGCAGCTTGGCCGAGGGGGCAGGAACTGAAGCTTTCTTT. Translating gives CASSLAEGAGTEAFF.

This chain uses TRBV19 with TRBJ1-6; TRBD1 matches at 9 bases. J was trimmed by 3 bases and V by 1 base; bases with no gene match: 7. Germline-derived CDR1 and CDR2 are LNHDA and SQIVND (reference sequence). This CDR3 has 18 residues. Written as DNA, the CDR3 is TGTGCCAGTAGTATAGGGACAGGGGCCGTAATCTATAATTCACCCCTCCACTTT. Translating gives CASSIGTGAVIYNSPLHF.

In its sample, this clone was seen once. The gene calls are TRBV4-3 and TRBJ2-1; TRBD2 agrees at 10 bases. Trimming at V came to 5 bases and at J to 9 bases, leaving 10 bases not matched to a gene. The CDR3 runs 15 residues. Germline CDR1 is LGHNA and CDR2 is YSLEER. The CDR3 reads CASSKGTSGAREQFF. CDR3 sequence (DNA): TGCGCCAGCAGCAAAGGCACTAGCGGGGCGCGTGAGCAGTTCTTC.

This clone is a singleton in its sample. V gene TRBV6-5 combines with J gene TRBJ1-1; the match to TRBD1 covers 8 bases. This CDR3 is built from 12 residues. Germline CDR1 and CDR2: MNHEY and SVGAGI. Trimming at V came to 9 bases and at J to 11 bases, leaving 11 bases not matched to a gene. Here the CDR3 DNA reads TGTGCCAGTCAGGGGGCCGGGTTAGGGGCTTTCTTT. It translates to CASQGAGLGAFF.

This rearrangement joins TRBV7-3 to TRBJ2-1, with 8 positions matching TRBD2. CDR1 SGHTA and CDR2 FQGTGA come from the germline V gene. The CDR3 totals 15 residues. V lost 2 bases to trimming and J lost 7 bases; unmatched junction nucleotides: 7. The CDR3 here is CASSLGGLALNEQFF. The CDR3 region has the DNA TGTGCCAGCAGCTTAGGAGGACTAGCTTTGAATGAGCAGTTCTTC.

This chain uses TRBV7-9 with TRBJ2-5; 14 nucleotides agree with TRBD2. The trim removed 6 bases at V and 4 bases at J, leaving 7 bases unmatched. The CDR3 has 16 amino acids. Per the germline V gene, CDR1 is SEHNR and CDR2 is FQNEAQ (reference sequence). The CDR3 region is CASSRLAGGSGETQYF. The DNA of the CDR3 is TGTGCCAGCAGTAGACTAGCGGGGGGGTCTGGAGAGACCCAGTACTTC.

The CDR3: CAWTVQGADYGYTF. The CDR3 DNA reads as TGTGCCTGGACAGTACAGGGGGCAGACTATGGCTACACCTTC. This chain connects TRBV30 to TRBJ1-2; 9 positions agree with TRBD1. Trimming at V came to 4 bases and at J to 3 bases, leaving 6 bases not matched to a gene. Germline-derived CDR1 and CDR2 are GTSNPN and SVGIG (reference sequence). This CDR3 comprises 14 residues.

This chain joins TRBV18 and TRBJ2-5, with 8 bases aligning to TRBD1. V lost 5 bases to trimming and J lost 2 bases; unmatched junction nucleotides: 4. Germline CDR1 is KGHSH and CDR2 is LQKENI. The CDR3 extends over 14 amino acids. Here the CDR3 reads CASSGQGFQETQYF. The CDR3 DNA sequence: TGTGCCAGCTCAGGACAGGGTTTTCAAGAGACCCAGTACTTC. Full variable domain (remainder filled in from reference TRBV18 and TRBJ2-5): NAGVMQNPRHLVRRRGQEARLRCSPMKGHSHVYWYRQLPEEGLKFMVYLQKENIIDESGMPKERFSAEFPKEGPSILRIQQVVRGDSAAYFCASSGQGFQETQYFGPGTRLLVL.

The rearrangement uses TRBV5-6 and TRBJ1-5; TRBD1 matches at 7 bases. V dropped 4 bases and J dropped 4; count of bases not matched to a gene: 5. CDR3 length: 14 amino acids. Germline-derived CDR1 and CDR2 are SGHDT and YYEEEE. CDR3 coding DNA: TGTGCCAGCAGCACGGGACAGATTAATCAGCCCCAGCATTTT. The encoded protein is CASSTGQINQPQHF. The full variable domain, its missing parts supplied by reference TRBV5-6 and TRBJ1-5, is DAGVTQSPTHLIKTRGQQVTLRCSPKSGHDTVSWYQQALGQGPQFIFQYYEEEERQRGNFPDRFSGHQFPNYSSELNVNALLLGDSALYLCASSTGQINQPQHFGDGTRLSIL.

The J gene is TRBJ1-2, the V gene TRBV19; D unclear. Between the trimmed V and J ends, which lost 6 bases and 0 bases, there was a span of 17 bases. Germline assignment: CDR1 LNHDA and CDR2 SQIVND (reference sequence). CDR3 length: 16 residues. CDR3 loop: CASRLTPTQANYGYTF. CDR3 in DNA: TGTGCCAGTAGGTTGACTCCAACACAAGCTAACTATGGCTACACCTTC.

This clone was seen a single time. The rearrangement joins TRBV5-1 to TRBJ2-1; possibly TRBD2 for D (6 bases). Germline V CDR1 and CDR2: SGHRS, YFSETQ. CDR3 length equals 15 residues. V lost 1 base and J 9 bases, leaving 17 bases between the germline ends. For the CDR3, the DNA is TGCGCCAGCAGCTTGTATCTGGAGGAGGGTGCTGAGCAGTTCTTC. It codes for CASSLYLEEGAEQFF.

J is TRBJ2-3 and V is TRBV6-5; TRBD1 aligns across 11 bases. Germline V gene data show CDR1 as MNHEY and CDR2 as SVGAGI. V lost 6 bases to trimming and J lost 4 bases; unmatched junction nucleotides: 3. This CDR3 has 14 amino acids. DNA for the CDR3: TGTGCCAGCAGAAGGACAGGGGGCGCAGATACGCAGTATTTT. It encodes CASRRTGGADTQYF.

This chain connects TRBV7-3 to TRBJ2-1; TRBD1 matches at 7 bases. The CDR3 covers 12 residues. Germline assignment: CDR1 SGHTA and CDR2 FQGTGA. The V gene end was trimmed by 5 bases and the J gene end by 8 bases; junction bases not matched to a gene: 3. For the CDR3, the DNA is TGTGCCAGCAGCCCCACAGGGGATGAGCAGTTCTTC. Its protein product is CASSPTGDEQFF.

V and J are TRBV28 and TRBJ2-5; TRBD1 matches 8 bases. With V trimmed by 4 bases and J by 5 bases, 6 bases remained unmatched. CDR1 and CDR2 from the germline V gene are MDHEN and SYDVKM. This CDR3 is built from 14 residues. The CDR3 protein is CASSSQGARETQYF. In DNA, the CDR3 is TGTGCCAGCAGTTCCCAGGGGGCAAGGGAGACCCAGTACTTC.

This clone was found a few times. The V call is TRBV5-1, the J call TRBJ1-5; D gene uncertain. The ends were cut back, 4 bases at V and 3 bases at J, with 8 bases in the middle. Germline V gene sequence: CDR1 SGHRS, CDR2 YFSETQ. This CDR3 comprises 13 residues. DNA for the CDR3: TGCGCCAGCAGCCCAGATGTCAATCAGCCCCAGCATTTT. Protein sequence: CASSPDVNQPQHF.

The V call is TRBV7-8, the J call TRBJ2-2; possible D gene TRBD2, 6 bases. The V and J ends lost 2 bases and 6 bases respectively, with 10 bases between them. CDR3 size: 14 residues. From germline, CDR1 is SGHVS and CDR2 FQNEAQ. Here the CDR3 DNA reads TGTGCCAGCAGCTTATTCGGGGGTCCCGGGGAGCTGTTTTTT. Translation: CASSLFGGPGELFF.

CDR3 amino acids: CASSQGLAGEYEQYF. The DNA of the CDR3 is TGCGCCAGCAGCCAAGGACTAGCGGGGGAGTACGAGCAGTACTTC. The chain recombines TRBV5-1 with TRBJ2-7; 13 nucleotides align to TRBD2. This CDR3 region has 15 residues. Germline values: CDR1 SGHRS, CDR2 YFSETQ. Trimming at V came to 4 bases and at J to 4 bases, leaving 5 bases not matched to a gene.

This sequence joins TRBV5-1 and TRBJ2-7; 10 bases line up with TRBD1. The J segment lost 0 bases and the V segment lost 0 bases, leaving 12 bases of the junction unmatched. This CDR3 comprises 19 residues. CDR1 and CDR2 from the germline V gene are SGHRS and YFSETQ. This CDR3 is CASSLAINLGQGSSYEQYF. The CDR3 coding sequence is TGCGCCAGCAGCTTGGCCATCAACCTGGGACAGGGGAGCTCCTACGAGCAGTACTTC.

J is TRBJ2-2 and V is TRBV4-2, with 15 nucleotides matching TRBD2. V gave up 4 bases and J gave up 4 bases; unmatched junction bases: 13. Germline V gene sequence: CDR1 LGHNA, CDR2 YNFKEQ. The CDR3 runs 20 residues. The chain's CDR3 is CASSPLTGTSGGRGTGELFF. In nucleotides, the CDR3 is TGTGCCAGCAGCCCTCTCACCGGGACTAGCGGGGGGCGGGGCACCGGGGAGCTGTTTTTT.

The chain combines TRBV7-3 with TRBJ1-1, with D maybe TRBD1 (6 bases). Trimming took off 1 base at V and 1 base at J, with 10 bases between the two ends. This CDR3 is built from 15 residues. The germline gives CDR1 SGHTA, CDR2 FQGTGA. The CDR3 coding sequence is TGTGCCAGCAGCTTAAATCCAGGGGCGAACACTGAAGCTTTCTTT. Amino acids: CASSLNPGANTEAFF.

The CDR3 DNA sequence: TGTGCCAGCAGCCCCGGGACAGGGGTCCAGCCCCAGCATTTT. This codes for CASSPGTGVQPQHF. The J gene is TRBJ1-5, the V gene TRBV28, with TRBD1 identical over 10 bases. The CDR3 is 14 amino acids. Looked up from germline, CDR1 is MDHEN and CDR2 is SYDVKM. After removal of 6 bases from V and 7 bases from J, the junction contained 6 bases not matched to a gene.

V gene TRBV5-6 combines with J gene TRBJ2-5, with 7 positions matching TRBD1. V was clipped by 4 bases and J by 1 base; unmatched bases: 13. The CDR3 totals 17 residues. Germline-derived CDR1 and CDR2 are SGHDT and YYEEEE. CDR3: CASSVAHRGYTQETQYF. For the CDR3, the DNA is TGTGCCAGCAGCGTCGCACACAGGGGATATACCCAAGAGACCCAGTACTTC. Based on the CDR3 plus reference TRBV5-6 and TRBJ2-5, the full variable domain is DAGVTQSPTHLIKTRGQQVTLRCSPKSGHDTVSWYQQALGQGPQFIFQYYEEEERQRGNFPDRFSGHQFPNYSSELNVNALLLGDSALYLCASSVAHRGYTQETQYFGPGTRLLVL.